The 11 T cell receptor beta chains reported below all come from one sample, sequenced in a study of vaccination and CD4 T cells after COVID-19. Cultured CD4+ T cell DNA underwent sequencing with the Oncomine TCR Beta short-read assay. Investigators isolated genomic DNA from cultured CD4+ T cells. TCRdb reprocessed the PCR reads with MiXCR, giving one entry per CDR3 protein. The repertoire has 7,500 to 10,000 distinct CDR3 sequences, about a third of them found once; the top ten carry approximately 15%. Treatment described: roughly 11-day PBMC culture with coronavirus spike peptide pools or control peptides (ViraFEST assay). Ahead of the COVID-19 pandemic (2011-2018), the CD4+ T cells of the unexposed donor were collected. These receptors are not linked to any known antigen. The sample was CD4+ T cells from blood, cultured in vitro. These receptors were collected from a human donor in good health.

The genes are TRBV6-5 and TRBJ1-2; 9 bases agree with TRBD1. After removal of 2 bases from V and 4 bases from J, the junction contained 11 bases not matched to a gene. Looked up from germline, CDR1 is MNHEY and CDR2 is SVGAGI. The CDR3 covers 17 residues. This CDR3 is CASSYDPNRGLTYGYTF. CDR3 DNA sequence: TGTGCCAGCAGTTACGATCCTAACAGGGGGCTTACCTATGGCTACACCTTC.

The chain is built from TRBV2 and TRBJ1-1, with D unclear. The CDR3 spans 11 residues. Germline lookup yields CDR1 SNHLY and CDR2 FYNNEI. V was clipped by 7 bases and J by 4 bases, with 7 bases between them. CDR3 region: CASMTGTEAFF. DNA for the CDR3: TGTGCCAGCATGACCGGCACTGAAGCTTTCTTT.

This clonotype has only a few counts. The genes are TRBV7-3 and TRBJ1-1, with D possibly TRBD1 on 5 matching bases. The V end was cut by 2 bases, the J end by 1 base, with 20 bases between. The length of the CDR3 is 18 residues. CDR1 SGHTA and CDR2 FQGTGA come from the germline V gene. The CDR3 bases are TGTGCCAGCAGCTTATGGGACCCCGGAGAGGGACCGAACACTGAAGCTTTCTTT. This encodes CASSLWDPGEGPNTEAFF.

The chain combines TRBV29-1 with TRBJ1-3; D ambiguous. CDR1 SQVTM and CDR2 ANQGSEA come from the germline V gene. Between the trimmed V and J ends, which lost 7 bases and 4 bases, there was a span of 8 bases. This CDR3 has 11 amino acids. CDR3 nucleotides: TGCAGCGGGGTGAGGGGAAACACCATATATTTT. The encoded protein is CSGVRGNTIYF.

V usage is TRBV28 and J usage is TRBJ2-7; unclear D gene. The CDR3 has 14 residues. The V and J ends lost 5 bases and 2 bases respectively, with 13 bases between them. The germline gives CDR1 MDHEN, CDR2 SYDVKM. CDR3 protein: CASSPPHVPYEQYF. CDR3 nucleotide sequence: TGTGCCAGCAGTCCCCCCCACGTCCCCTACGAGCAGTACTTC. Full variable domain (rest looked up from reference TRBV28 and TRBJ2-7): DVKVTQSSRYLVKRTGEKVFLECVQDMDHENMFWYRQDPGLGLRLIYFSYDVKMKEKGDIPEGYSVSREKKERFSLILESASTNQTSMYLCASSPPHVPYEQYFGPGTRLTVT.

The V and J genes are TRBV28 and TRBJ2-6, with D unresolved. The CDR3 spans 17 residues. Between the trimmed V and J ends, which lost 5 bases and 2 bases, there was a span of 16 bases. CDR1 and CDR2 (germline): MDHEN, SYDVKM. The CDR3 is CASSPFSFQAGANVLTF. Here the CDR3 DNA reads TGTGCCAGCAGTCCCTTTAGTTTCCAGGCTGGGGCCAACGTCCTGACTTTC. Using reference TRBV28 and TRBJ2-6 for the parts outside the CDR3, the full variable domain is DVKVTQSSRYLVKRTGEKVFLECVQDMDHENMFWYRQDPGLGLRLIYFSYDVKMKEKGDIPEGYSVSREKKERFSLILESASTNQTSMYLCASSPFSFQAGANVLTFGAGSRLTVL.

The chain carries TRBV6-1 and TRBJ1-5, with TRBD1 matching over 7 bases. V was clipped by 6 bases and J by 0 bases; unmatched bases: 5. This CDR3 comprises 15 residues. CDR1 and CDR2 (germline): MNHNS, SASEGT. The CDR3 region is CASSWDRPSNQPQHF. CDR3 DNA: TGTGCCAGCAGCTGGGACAGACCTAGCAATCAGCCCCAGCATTTT.

The V and J genes are TRBV20-1 and TRBJ2-4; weak D call: TRBD1 (5 bases). Germline lookup yields CDR1 DFQATT and CDR2 SNEGSKA (reference sequence). V lost 3 bases, J lost 6 bases, and 12 bases lay in between. This CDR3 spans 13 amino acids. The CDR3 loop is CSASVPRVNIQYF. CDR3 nucleotides: TGCAGTGCTAGTGTTCCCAGGGTAAACATTCAGTACTTC.

This clonotype was observed a handful of times. The rearrangement uses TRBV20-1 and TRBJ2-5; D is perhaps TRBD1 or TRBD2 (5 bases each). The germline gives CDR1 DFQATT, CDR2 SNEGSKA (reference sequence). The CDR3 covers 15 residues. With 0 bases removed from V and 2 bases from J, the gap between germline ends came to 13 bases. The DNA of the CDR3 is TGCAGTGCTAGAGACAGGGTGAGGGGACAAGAGACCCAGTACTTC. Amino acids: CSARDRVRGQETQYF.

This clonotype came up a few times. This chain connects TRBV28 to TRBJ2-7; D is perhaps TRBD1 (6 bases). The CDR3 consists of 14 residues. Per germline, CDR1 MDHEN and CDR2 SYDVKM. The ends were cut back, 3 bases at V and 3 bases at J, with 12 bases in the middle. This CDR3 reads CASSLGRGYYEQYF. DNA for the CDR3: TGTGCCAGCAGTTTGGGCAGGGGTTACTACGAGCAGTACTTC.

The rearrangement links TRBV6-1 to TRBJ1-2; no clear D. V shed 5 bases and J shed 4 bases, with 14 bases lying between them. CDR1 and CDR2 (germline): MNHNS, SASEGT. This CDR3 contains 14 residues. The CDR3 loop reads CASSPYGEPYGYTF. In DNA, the CDR3 is TGTGCCAGCAGTCCCTACGGAGAACCCTATGGCTACACCTTC.